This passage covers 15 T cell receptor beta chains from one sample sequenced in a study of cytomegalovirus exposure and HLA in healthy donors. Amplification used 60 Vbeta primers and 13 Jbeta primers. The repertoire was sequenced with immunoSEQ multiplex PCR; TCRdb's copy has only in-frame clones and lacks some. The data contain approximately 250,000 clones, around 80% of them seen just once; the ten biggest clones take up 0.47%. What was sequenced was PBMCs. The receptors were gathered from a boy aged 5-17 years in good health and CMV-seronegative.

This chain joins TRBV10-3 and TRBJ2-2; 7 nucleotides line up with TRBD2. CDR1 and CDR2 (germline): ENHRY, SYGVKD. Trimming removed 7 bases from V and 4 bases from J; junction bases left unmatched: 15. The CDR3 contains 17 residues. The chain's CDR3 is CAITPQGGRRGTGELFF. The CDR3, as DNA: TGTGCCATCACCCCCCAGGGAGGGCGGAGGGGCACCGGGGAGCTGTTTTTT.

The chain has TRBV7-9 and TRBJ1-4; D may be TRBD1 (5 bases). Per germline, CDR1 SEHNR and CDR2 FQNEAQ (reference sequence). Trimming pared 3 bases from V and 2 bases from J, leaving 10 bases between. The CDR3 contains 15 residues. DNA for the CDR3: TGTGCCAGCAGCTTCCGGGGGTTCACTAATGAAAAACTGTTTTTT. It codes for CASSFRGFTNEKLFF.

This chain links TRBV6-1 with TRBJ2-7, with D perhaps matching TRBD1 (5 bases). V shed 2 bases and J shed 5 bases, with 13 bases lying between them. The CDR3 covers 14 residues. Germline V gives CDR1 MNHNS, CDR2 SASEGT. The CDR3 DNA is TGTGCCAGCAGTGAATTGGGGCCTCAGAACGAGCAGTACTTC. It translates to CASSELGPQNEQYF.

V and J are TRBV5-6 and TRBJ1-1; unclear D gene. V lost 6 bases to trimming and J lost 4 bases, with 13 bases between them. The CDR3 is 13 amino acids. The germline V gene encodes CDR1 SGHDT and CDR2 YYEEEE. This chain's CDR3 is CASKSEAGTEAFF. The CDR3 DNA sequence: TGTGCCAGCAAGTCGGAGGCGGGCACTGAAGCTTTCTTT.

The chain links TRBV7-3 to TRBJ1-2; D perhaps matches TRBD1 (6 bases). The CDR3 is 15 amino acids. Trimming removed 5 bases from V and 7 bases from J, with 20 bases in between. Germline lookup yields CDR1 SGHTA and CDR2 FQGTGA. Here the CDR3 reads CASSPRPGDVVGYTF. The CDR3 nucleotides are TGTGCCAGCAGCCCACGTCCAGGGGACGTTGTTGGCTACACCTTC.

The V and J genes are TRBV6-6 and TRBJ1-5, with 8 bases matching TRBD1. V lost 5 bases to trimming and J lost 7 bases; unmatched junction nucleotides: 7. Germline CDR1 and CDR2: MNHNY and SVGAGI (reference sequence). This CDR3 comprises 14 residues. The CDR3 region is CASSLTGDKQPQHF. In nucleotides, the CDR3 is TGTGCCAGCAGTCTGACAGGGGATAAGCAGCCCCAGCATTTT.

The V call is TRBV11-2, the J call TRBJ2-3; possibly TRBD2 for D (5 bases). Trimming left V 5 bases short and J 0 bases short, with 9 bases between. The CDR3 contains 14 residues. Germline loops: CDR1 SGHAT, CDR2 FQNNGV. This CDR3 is CASSPQRSTDTQYF. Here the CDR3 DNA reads TGTGCCAGCAGCCCTCAGCGGAGCACAGATACGCAGTATTTT.

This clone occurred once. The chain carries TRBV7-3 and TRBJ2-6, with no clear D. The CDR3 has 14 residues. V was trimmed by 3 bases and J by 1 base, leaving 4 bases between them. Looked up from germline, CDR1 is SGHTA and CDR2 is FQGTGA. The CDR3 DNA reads TGTGCCAGCAGCTTTTCTTCTGGGGCCAACGTCCTGACTTTC. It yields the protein CASSFSSGANVLTF.

CDR3 sequence reads: CASSESTASGNTIYF. The CDR3 region has the DNA TGTGCCAGCAGTGAGTCGACAGCCTCTGGAAACACCATATATTTT. The chain couples TRBV6-1 to TRBJ1-3, with D possibly TRBD1 on 5 matching bases. CDR3 size: 15 residues. V was clipped by 3 bases and J by 0 bases, with 9 bases between them. In germline, CDR1 is MNHNS, CDR2 SASEGT.

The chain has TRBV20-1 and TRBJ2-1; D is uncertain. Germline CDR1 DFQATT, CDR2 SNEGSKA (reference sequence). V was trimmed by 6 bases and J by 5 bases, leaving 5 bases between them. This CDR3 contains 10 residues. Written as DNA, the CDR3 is TGCAGTGCCACAAACAATGAGCAGTTCTTC. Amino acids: CSATNNEQFF.

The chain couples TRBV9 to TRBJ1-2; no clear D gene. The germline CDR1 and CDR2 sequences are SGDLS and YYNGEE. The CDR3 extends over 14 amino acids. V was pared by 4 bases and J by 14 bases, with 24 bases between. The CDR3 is CASSPDPGETFRTF. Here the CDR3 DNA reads TGTGCCAGCAGCCCGGACCCCGGGGAGACGTTTCGGACCTTC. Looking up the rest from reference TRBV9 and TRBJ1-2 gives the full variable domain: DSGVTQTPKHLITATGQRVTLRCSPRSGDLSVYWYQQSLDQGLQFLIQYYNGEERAKGNILERFSAQQFPDLHSELNLSSLELGDSALYFCASSPDPGETFRTFGSGTRLTVV.

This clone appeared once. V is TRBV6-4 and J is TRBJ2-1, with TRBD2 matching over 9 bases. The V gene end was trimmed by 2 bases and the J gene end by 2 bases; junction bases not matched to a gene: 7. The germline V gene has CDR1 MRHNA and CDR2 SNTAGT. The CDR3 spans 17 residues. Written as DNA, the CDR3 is TGTGCCAGCAGTGACCGAGGACTAGCGATAACCTACAATGAGCAGTTCTTC. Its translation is CASSDRGLAITYNEQFF.

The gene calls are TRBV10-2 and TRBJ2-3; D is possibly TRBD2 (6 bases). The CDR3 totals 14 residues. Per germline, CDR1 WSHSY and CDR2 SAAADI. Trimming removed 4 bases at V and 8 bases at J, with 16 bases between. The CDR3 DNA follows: TGCGCCAGCAGTGGGGACTCGTCAGGGAGTACGCAGTATTTT. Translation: CASSGDSSGSTQYF.

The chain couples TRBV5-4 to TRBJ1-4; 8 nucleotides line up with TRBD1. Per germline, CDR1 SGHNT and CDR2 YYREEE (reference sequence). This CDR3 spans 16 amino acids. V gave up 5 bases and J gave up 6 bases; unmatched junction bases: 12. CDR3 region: CASRNQGAGVHEKLFF. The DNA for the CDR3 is TGTGCCAGCAGAAATCAGGGGGCGGGGGTTCATGAAAAACTGTTTTTT.

CDR3 loop: CASSQVGQGATEAFF. The CDR3 bases are TGCGCCAGCAGCCAAGTGGGGCAGGGGGCGACTGAAGCTTTCTTT. J is TRBJ1-1 and V is TRBV4-1, with 8 bases that match TRBD1. V lost 1 base to trimming and J lost 5 bases; unmatched junction nucleotides: 6. Germline CDR1 and CDR2: MGHRA and YSYEKL. The CDR3 contains 15 residues.